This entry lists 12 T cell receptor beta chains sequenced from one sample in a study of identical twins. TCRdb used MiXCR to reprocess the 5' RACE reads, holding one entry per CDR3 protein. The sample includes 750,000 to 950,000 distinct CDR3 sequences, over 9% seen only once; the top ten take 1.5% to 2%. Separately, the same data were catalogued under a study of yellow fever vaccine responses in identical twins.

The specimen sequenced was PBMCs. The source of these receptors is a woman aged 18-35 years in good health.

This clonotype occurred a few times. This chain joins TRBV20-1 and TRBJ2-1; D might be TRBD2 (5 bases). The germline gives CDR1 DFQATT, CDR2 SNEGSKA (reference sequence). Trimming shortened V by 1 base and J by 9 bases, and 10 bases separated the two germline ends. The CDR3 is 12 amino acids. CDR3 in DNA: TGCAGTGCTAGAGCGGGGATGTCTGAGCAGTTCTTC. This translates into CSARAGMSEQFF.

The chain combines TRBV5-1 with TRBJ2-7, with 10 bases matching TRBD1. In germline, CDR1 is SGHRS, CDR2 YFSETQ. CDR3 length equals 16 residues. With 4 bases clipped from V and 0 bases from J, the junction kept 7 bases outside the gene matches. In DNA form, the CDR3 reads TGCGCCAGCAGCCTGTCGGGACAGGGGACCTCCTACGAGCAGTACTTC. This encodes CASSLSGQGTSYEQYF.

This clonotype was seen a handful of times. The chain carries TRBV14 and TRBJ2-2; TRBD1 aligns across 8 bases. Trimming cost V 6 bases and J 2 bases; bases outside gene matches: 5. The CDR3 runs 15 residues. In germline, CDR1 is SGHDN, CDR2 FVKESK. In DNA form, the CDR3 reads TGTGCCAGCAGGGTCGGGACAGGAAACACCGGGGAGCTGTTTTTT. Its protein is CASRVGTGNTGELFF.

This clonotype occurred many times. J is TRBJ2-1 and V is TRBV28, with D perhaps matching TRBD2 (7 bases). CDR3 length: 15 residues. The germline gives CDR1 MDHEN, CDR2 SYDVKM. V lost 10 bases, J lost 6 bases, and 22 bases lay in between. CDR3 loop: CATGGGIWSGNEQFF. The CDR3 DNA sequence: TGTGCCACGGGGGGCGGGATTTGGTCAGGCAATGAGCAGTTCTTC.

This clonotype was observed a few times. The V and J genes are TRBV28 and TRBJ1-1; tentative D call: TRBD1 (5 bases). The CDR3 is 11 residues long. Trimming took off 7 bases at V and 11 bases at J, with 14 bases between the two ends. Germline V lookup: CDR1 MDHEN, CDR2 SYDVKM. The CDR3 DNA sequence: TGTGCCAGCATGGACATTTTCGAGGCTTTCTTT. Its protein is CASMDIFEAFF.

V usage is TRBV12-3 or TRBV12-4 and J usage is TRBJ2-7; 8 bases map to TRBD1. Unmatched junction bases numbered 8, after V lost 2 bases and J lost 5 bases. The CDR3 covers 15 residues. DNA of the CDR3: TGTGCCAGCAGTTTAAACGGGCAGGGGGCGAACGAGCAGTACTTC. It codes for CASSLNGQGANEQYF.

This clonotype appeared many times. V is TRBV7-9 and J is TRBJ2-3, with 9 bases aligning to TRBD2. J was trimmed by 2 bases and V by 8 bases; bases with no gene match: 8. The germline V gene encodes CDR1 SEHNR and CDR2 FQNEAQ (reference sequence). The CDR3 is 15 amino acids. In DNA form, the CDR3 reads TGTGCCAGCCTGCCCCTAGCGGGGAACACAGATACGCAGTATTTT. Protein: CASLPLAGNTDTQYF.

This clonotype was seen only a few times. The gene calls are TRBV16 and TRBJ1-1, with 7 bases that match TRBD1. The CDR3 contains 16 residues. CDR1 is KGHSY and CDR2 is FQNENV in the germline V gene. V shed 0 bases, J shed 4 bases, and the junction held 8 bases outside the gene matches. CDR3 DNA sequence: TGTGCCAGCAGCCAATCTTCGAAGGGGGCGGGCACTGAAGCTTTCTTT. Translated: CASSQSSKGAGTEAFF.

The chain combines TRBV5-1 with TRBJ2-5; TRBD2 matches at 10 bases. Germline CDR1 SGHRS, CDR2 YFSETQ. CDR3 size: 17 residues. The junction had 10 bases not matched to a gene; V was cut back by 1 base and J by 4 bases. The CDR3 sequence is CASSLRSSGRAAETQYF. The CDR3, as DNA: TGCGCCAGCAGCTTGAGGTCAAGCGGGAGGGCCGCAGAGACCCAGTACTTC.

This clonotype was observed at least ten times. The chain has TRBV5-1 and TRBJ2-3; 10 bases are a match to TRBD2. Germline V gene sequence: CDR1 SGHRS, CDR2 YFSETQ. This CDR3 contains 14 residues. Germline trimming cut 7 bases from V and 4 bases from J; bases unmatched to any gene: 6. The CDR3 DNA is TGCGCCAGCTTACTAGCGGGGCGGTCAGATACGCAGTATTTT. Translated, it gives CASLLAGRSDTQYF.

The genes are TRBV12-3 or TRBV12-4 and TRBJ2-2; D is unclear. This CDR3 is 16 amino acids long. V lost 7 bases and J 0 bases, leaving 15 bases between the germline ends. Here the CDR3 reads CASIGSMTANTGELFF. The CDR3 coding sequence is TGTGCCAGCATAGGATCGATGACGGCGAACACCGGGGAGCTGTTTTTT.

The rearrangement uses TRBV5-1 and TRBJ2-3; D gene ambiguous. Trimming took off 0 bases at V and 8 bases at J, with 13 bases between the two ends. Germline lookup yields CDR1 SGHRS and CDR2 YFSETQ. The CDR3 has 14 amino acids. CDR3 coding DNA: TGCGCCAGCAGCTTGGTGGGGAAAAAGTCTACGCAGTATTTT. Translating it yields CASSLVGKKSTQYF. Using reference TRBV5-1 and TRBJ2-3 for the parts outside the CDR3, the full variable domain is KAGVTQTPRYLIKTRGQQVTLSCSPISGHRSVSWYQQTPGQGLQFLFEYFSETQRNKGNFPGRFSGRQFSNSRSEMNVSTLELGDSALYLCASSLVGKKSTQYFGPGTRLTVL.